This TCR beta chain was sequenced in a study of T cell repertoires in cytomegalovirus infection (dated by TCRdb to the late 2010s). Context from the whole study: Donor HLA type was relevant to the analysis, because carriage of CMV infection together with the matching HLA type was indicated by public TCR beta signatures. Overall results and qualifications from the work: The ex vivo response was dominated by HLA-C-restricted CMV-specific TCR beta clonotypes, which also provided the single most frequent clonotype in two of eight donors. Cumulative frequency of public TCR beta family members discriminated carriers of CMV infection plus the relevant HLA type in this cohort and an independent 352-donor cohort.

Instrument on record: Illumina HiSeq 1500. TCRdb passed the public sequencing reads through fastp at Q25 and MiXCR, retaining productive beta sequences. Duplicate CDR3 protein sequences are folded into a single record with the most common DNA and genes. The sample table lists 450,000 to 600,000 distinct CDR3 sequences, over 9% of them with a count of one. The ten most abundant clones make up roughly a tenth of the sample. This clonotype was detected ten times or more. Its antigen specificity is not known. No much larger clonotype is one base removed from it; base qualities were not supplied. The receptor was isolated from a human donor in good health (CMV status not recorded). Some clones in this sample may be carry-over from other donors' samples. The source material was PBMCs.

Read as DNA, the sequence is TGTGCCAGCAGAGGGACGGCGGAGCCCCAGCATTTT. Its amino acids are CASRGTAEPQHF. The sequence joins TRBV2 to TRBJ1-5, with TRBD1 as a weak D call on 5 bases. From cysteine to phenylalanine, the CDR3 is 12 amino acids long. CDR3 DNA only is kept here, 36 bases in frame from base 1. V sheds 6 bases and J sheds 8 bases, leaving 11 bases between their ends. Sequences SNHLY (CDR1) and FYNNEI (CDR2) are obtained from the germline V gene.